The rows below give T cell receptor beta chains drawn from one sample of a study of T cells after yellow fever vaccination. TCRdb passed the 5' RACE reads through MiXCR, listing each CDR3 protein once. The sample lists 340,000 or so distinct CDR3 sequences; approximately 12% were seen once. The sample was CD4+ T cells sorted from PBMCs, taken 15 days after the yellow fever booster vaccination. The receptors were sampled from a man aged 18 to 30 who received the YFV17D yellow fever vaccine. The CDR3 runs from the conserved cysteine through the conserved F or W. A D gene is named only where the DNA matches it firmly. Clone size, where shown, is once, few, many, or a class for clones that have expanded.

TRBJ2-1,NA,NA,TRBV19,TGTGCCAGTAGTATTGCGGGGCAGCAGCAGTTCTTC,CASSIAGQQQFF
TRBJ1-1,NA,few,TRBV5-1,TGCGCCAGCAGCTTGGACTTCCCAACGGTCACTGAAGCTTTCTTT,CASSLDFPTVTEAFF
TRBJ2-7,NA,few,TRBV7-3,TGTGCCAGCAGCTTAACTGGAGGGGGCGAGCAGTACTTC,CASSLTGGGEQYF
TRBJ2-7,TRBD1,few,TRBV4-2,TGTGCCAGCAGCCTTTTCGGGACAGGGTACCACGAGCAGTACTTC,CASSLFGTGYHEQYF
TRBJ1-1,TRBD1,few,TRBV14,TGTGCCAGCAGCCGACGACAGGGGGCCTTGAACACTGAAGCTTTCTTT,CASSRRQGALNTEAFF
TRBJ1-4,NA,NA,TRBV27,TGTGCCAGCAGGGTCTCACGGGCAACTAATGAAAAACTGTTTTTT,CASRVSRATNEKLFF
TRBJ1-1,NA,NA,TRBV18,TGTGCCAGCTCATCGAGGGGAGGTACGACTGAAGCTTTCTTT,CASSSRGGTTEAFF
TRBJ1-1,NA,many,TRBV27,TGTGCCAGCAGTTTATCGGGGATGAACACTGAAGCTTTCTTT,CASSLSGMNTEAFF
TRBJ2-5,NA,NA,TRBV20-1,TGCAGTGTTTATCGGGGCTCAGAGACCCAGTACTTC,CSVYRGSETQYF
TRBJ1-2,TRBD1,many,TRBV6-5,TGTGCCAGCAGCAAGGACAGGGATTATGGCTACACCTTC,CASSKDRDYGYTF
TRBJ1-5,NA,NA,TRBV28,TGTGCCAGCAGAACCAATAGCAATCAGCCCCAGCATTTT,CASRTNSNQPQHF
TRBJ2-5,NA,NA,TRBV7-9,TGTGCCAGCACCTCACTGACGGAGACCCAGTACTTC,CASTSLTETQYF
TRBJ1-6,NA,few,TRBV20-1,TGCAGTGCTCGGACGGGGTCCACGGGTTCACCCCTCCACTTT,CSARTGSTGSPLHF
TRBJ2-7,NA,few,TRBV12-3/TRBV12-4,TGTGCCAGCACCACCAGGGACCCCGACTACAACGAGCAGTACTTC,CASTTRDPDYNEQYF
TRBJ2-2,NA,few,TRBV5-1,TGCGCCAGCAGCTTGATCGAGGCTGGCGGGGAGCTGTTTTTT,CASSLIEAGGELFF
TRBJ1-1,NA,many,TRBV6-5,TGTGCCAGCAGTAACCAGATGAACACTGAAGCTTTCTTT,CASSNQMNTEAFF
TRBJ2-7,NA,many,TRBV6-2/TRBV6-3,TGTGCCAGCACCCCGACAGGGAGGTACGAGCAGTACTTC,CASTPTGRYEQYF
TRBJ2-3,TRBD2,few,TRBV5-1,TGCGCCAGCAGCCCTAGGACTAGCGGGGGGCCAGATACGCAGTATTTT,CASSPRTSGGPDTQYF
TRBJ2-1,NA,NA,TRBV7-9,TGTGCCAGCACCCCCAAGGGGCAGACCCTTTACAATGAGCAGTTCTTC,CASTPKGQTLYNEQFF
TRBJ1-5,TRBD1,NA,TRBV12-3/TRBV12-4,TGTGCCAGCAATCCGGGACAGTTCAATCAGCCCCAGCATTTT,CASNPGQFNQPQHF
TRBJ2-7,TRBD1,few,TRBV19,TGTGCCAGTAGCGACCCGGGACAGGTTACCTACGAGCAGTACTTC,CASSDPGQVTYEQYF
TRBJ1-5,NA,NA,TRBV5-1,TGCGCCAGCAGCTTGGGAGGGATTAGCAATCAGCCCCAGCATTTT,CASSLGGISNQPQHF
TRBJ2-5,TRBD1,many,TRBV4-3,TGCGCCAGCAGCACACAGGGGGGAGAGACCCAGTACTTC,CASSTQGGETQYF
TRBJ1-1,NA,few,TRBV4-3,TGCGCCAGCAGCCAAGTTGCAGCAACAGCAAACACTGAAGCTTTCTTT,CASSQVAATANTEAFF
TRBJ2-3,TRBD2,NA,TRBV6-2/TRBV6-3,TGTGCCAGCAGCCGCATGCAGGGACTAGCGGGGGAAGATACGCAGTATTTT,CASSRMQGLAGEDTQYF
TRBJ2-1,TRBD1,NA,TRBV10-3,TGTGCCATCAGACAGGGGGCATACAATGAGCAGTTCTTC,CAIRQGAYNEQFF
TRBJ2-1,TRBD2,NA,TRBV3-1,TGTGCCACCAAAAGGGCTAGCGGGGGAATAAATGAGCAGTTCTTC,CATKRASGGINEQFF
TRBJ2-5,NA,once,TRBV19,TGTGCCAGTAGTAGTCTGCCCGGGGAGACCCAGTACTTC,CASSSLPGETQYF
TRBJ2-3,NA,few,TRBV5-5,TGTGCCAGCAGCTTGGGGCGGCGCCTAGATATAATGATGACAGATACGCAGTATTTT,CASSLGRRLDIMMTDTQYF
TRBJ1-3,NA,few,TRBV7-9,TGTGCCAGCAGCCGTGGAGGCAGGGCCCTCTCTGGAAACACCATATATTTT,CASSRGGRALSGNTIYF
TRBJ1-2,NA,few,TRBV18,TGTGCCAGCTCACCCTGGACCAGCCCTGGCTACACCTTC,CASSPWTSPGYTF
TRBJ2-5,NA,few,TRBV18,TGTGCCAGCTCACCACCCCACTCTCAAGAGACCCAGTACTTC,CASSPPHSQETQYF
TRBJ2-7,NA,few,TRBV20-1,TGCAGTGCTAGCAAGCCGGGACCCGGTGCCGACGAGCAGTACTTC,CSASKPGPGADEQYF
TRBJ2-5,NA,few,TRBV29-1,TGCAGCGTTGGGGCACAGGGAGGGGAGACCCAGTACTTC,CSVGAQGGETQYF
TRBJ2-5,NA,NA,TRBV6-2/TRBV6-3,TGTGCCAGCAGTTTAGGACCAAACCCGAGGACCCAGTACTTC,CASSLGPNPRTQYF
TRBJ1-1,NA,NA,TRBV9,TGTGCCAGCAGCGTAGAAGCTTCGGGCACTGAAGCTTTCTTT,CASSVEASGTEAFF
TRBJ1-1,TRBD1,few,TRBV6-2/TRBV6-3,TGTGCCAGCAGTTACAGGGGGCTGGTGAACACTGAAGCTTTCTTT,CASSYRGLVNTEAFF
TRBJ1-1,TRBD1,NA,TRBV11-2,TGTGCCAGCAGCCAAACCCGGACAGGGAACACTGAAGCTTTCTTT,CASSQTRTGNTEAFF
TRBJ1-6,NA,NA,TRBV9,TGTGCCAGCAGCGCGGCTTGGGGGCGGGATTCACCCCTCCACTTT,CASSAAWGRDSPLHF
TRBJ1-1,NA,NA,TRBV27,TGTGCCAGCAGTTTCAGGGAAGGTACTGAAGCTTTCTTT,CASSFREGTEAFF
TRBJ1-1,NA,NA,TRBV7-2,TGTGCCAGCAGCTCAAGGGGATACACTGAAGCTTTCTTT,CASSSRGYTEAFF
TRBJ2-1,NA,NA,TRBV7-2,TGTGCCAGCAGCTTCACAGGGATGAGCAATGAGCAGTTCTTC,CASSFTGMSNEQFF
TRBJ2-7,NA,few,TRBV12-3/TRBV12-4,TGTGCCAGCAGTTTGAACCGGTTGGGCGAGCAGTACTTC,CASSLNRLGEQYF
TRBJ2-5,NA,NA,TRBV4-3,TGCGCCAGCAGTAGAAGCCGAAGCGGCAAAAAAGAGACCCAGTACTTC,CASSRSRSGKKETQYF
TRBJ1-1,TRBD1,NA,TRBV12-3/TRBV12-4,TGTGCCAGCAGACCGGGACAGGGGGCCGGCACTGAAGCTTTCTTT,CASRPGQGAGTEAFF
TRBJ2-1,TRBD2,NA,TRBV7-2,TGTGCCAGCAGCTTCCGCTCGCGGGGGAGCTCCTACAATGAGCAGTTCTTC,CASSFRSRGSSYNEQFF